The entry below gives a single T cell receptor (beta chain) sequence along with its context. The sample is drawn from a study of CD8 T cells in Susac syndrome. The CDR3 totals 13 residues. Germline CDR1 LGHDT, CDR2 YNNKEL (reference sequence). V was shortened by 3 bases and J by 1 base, with 6 bases between the two germline ends. An amount of RNA that ranged from roughly 0.5 to 1 ug was reverse transcribed with random hexamers. A single record per CDR3 protein comes from TCRdb applying MiXCR to the immunoSEQ multiplex PCR reads. This sample yields approximately 200,000 distinct CDR3 sequences, of which 85% to 95% are seen a single time; 0.082% belongs to the top ten.

Sequencing input: CD4+ T cells from PBMCs. The chain carries TRBV3-1 and TRBJ1-1; a possible D gene is TRBD1 (5 bases). The receptor's source is a human donor with multiple sclerosis. The CDR3 region has the DNA TGTGCCAGCAGCCATCAGGGGAACACTGAAGCTTTCTTT. Translation: CASSHQGNTEAFF.